This is a list of T cell receptor beta chains from one sample in a study of T-cell reconstitution after alpha-beta-depleted transplantation in children. TCRdb reprocessed the PCR reads via MiXCR and lists one record per CDR3 protein. In the table there are nearly 550,000 distinct CDR3 sequences, 15% to 20% of which are singletons. The source was PBMCs from the stem cell graft donor, collected from the stem cell graft. The receptors were sampled from a human donor who donated a stem cell graft to a child with acute lymphoblastic leukemia. Both conserved end residues are part of each CDR3. The D gene is left open where the match is weak. The size entry is marked missing in some rows and otherwise reads once, few, many or a size class.

j_call v_call d_call clone_size cdr3_nt cdr3_aa
TRBJ2-1 TRBV14 NA NA TGTGCCAGCAGCCAAGTGAGGACAAGGTCTCTAGGGGTGGGCAATGAGCAGTTCTTC CASSQVRTRSLGVGNEQFF
TRBJ2-3 TRBV29-1 NA few TGCTCCTCCACCCGGGCGGGAAGCACAGATACGCAGTATTTT CSSTRAGSTDTQYF
TRBJ2-2 TRBV5-1 NA few TGCGCCAGCAGCTTGGATCTGGGGATAAACACCGGGGAGCTGTTTTTT CASSLDLGINTGELFF
TRBJ2-3 TRBV28 NA NA TGTGCCAGCAGCCACCTCGACGATACGCAGTATTTT CASSHLDDTQYF
TRBJ1-2 TRBV5-5 TRBD1 few TGTGCCAGCAGCCCAGGGGGCGAAAACTATGGCTACACCTTC CASSPGGENYGYTF
TRBJ1-5 TRBV20-1 TRBD1 NA TGCAGTACAAGACCACAGGGGAGCAATCAGCCCCAGCATTTT CSTRPQGSNQPQHF
TRBJ2-4 TRBV27 NA NA TGTGCCAGCAGCCCGACAGTGACCCGCCAAAACATTCAGTACTTC CASSPTVTRQNIQYF
TRBJ2-1 TRBV6-1 NA few TGTGCCAGCAATCCCGGGGAGAACAATGAGCAGTTCTTC CASNPGENNEQFF
TRBJ1-1 TRBV7-3 TRBD1 few TGTGCCAGCAGGTTCCGGGACAGTGCGGGGATGAGGAACACTGAAGCTTTCTTT CASRFRDSAGMRNTEAFF
TRBJ2-2 TRBV5-1 NA NA TGCGCCAGCAGCTACAGGGCCACCGGGGAGCTGTTTTTT CASSYRATGELFF
TRBJ1-5 TRBV23-1 NA NA TGCGCCAGCAGTCAATTGGACATAAGACACCAGAGCAATCAGCCCCAGCATTTT CASSQLDIRHQSNQPQHF
TRBJ1-3 TRBV20-1 NA NA TGCAGTGCTGGGACGACAGCCCGCTCTGGAAACACCATATATTTT CSAGTTARSGNTIYF
TRBJ2-7 TRBV5-1 TRBD2 once TGCGCCAGCAGCTCCGGGGTATTGGGACTAGCGGGAGACGGGTTCTCCTACGAGCAGTACTTC CASSSGVLGLAGDGFSYEQYF
TRBJ1-4 TRBV7-3 TRBD1 many TGTGCCAGCTCGCGGACAGGGGGAACTAATGAAAAACTGTTTTTT CASSRTGGTNEKLFF